This T cell receptor (beta chain) comes out of a study of neoadjuvant anti-PD-1 for oral cavity cancer. Sequencing used immunoSEQ multiplex PCR; TCRdb keeps in-frame clones, though not all of them. The sample lists 14,000 or so clones, 65% occurring once. The specimen comprised PBMCs, sampled before nivolumab (anti-PD-1) treatment. The clonotype was recovered from a person aged 40 to 85 with oral cavity squamous cell carcinoma.

The CDR3, as DNA: TGTGCCAGCAGCTTGGCCGTACGCAAGGGGCGCGGAAACACCATATATTTT. Its protein product is CASSLAVRKGRGNTIYF. This sequence joins TRBV5-8 and TRBJ1-3; maybe TRBD1 (5 bases). CDR3 length: 17 amino acids. Germline CDR1 SGHTS, CDR2 YDEGEE. Trimming took 0 bases from V and 4 from J, leaving 17 bases between them. Full variable domain (outside the CDR3, taken from reference TRBV5-8 and TRBJ1-3): EAGVTQSPTHLIKTRGQQATLRCSPISGHTSVYWYQQALGLGLQFLLWYDEGEERNRGNFPPRFSGRQFPNYSSELNVNALELEDSALYLCASSLAVRKGRGNTIYFGEGSWLTVV.